Each of the 18 T cell receptor beta chains below was sequenced from the same sample in a study of regulatory T cells in long-lasting Graves disease. The time point is: persistent/refractory GD, antithyroid drugs over 5 years with positive TRAb. PBMCs provided the RNA from which the TCR library was made. For TCR beta, libraries came from iRepertoire HTBI primers and Arm-PCR of CDR3 regions. TCRdb processed the multiplex PCR reads anew with MiXCR; each CDR3 protein has one entry. The sample yields roughly 450,000 distinct CDR3 sequences, around 20% seen once. The specimen comprised peripheral blood mononuclear cells (PBMCs), sampled when the disease was refractory, from a patient treated with antithyroid drugs. These receptors came from a female donor with Graves disease.

This clonotype was recorded a few times. V and J are TRBV29-1 and TRBJ2-2; TRBD2 agrees at 8 bases. Germline-derived CDR1 and CDR2 are SQVTM and ANQGSEA. CDR3 length: 14 amino acids. With V trimmed by 6 bases and J by 7 bases, 10 bases remained unmatched. CDR3 sequence: CSVEREYRGGELFF. The DNA for the CDR3 is TGCAGCGTGGAGCGGGAGTATAGGGGCGGGGAGCTGTTTTTT.

The V gene is TRBV30, the J gene TRBJ2-3, with D hard to call. Germline-derived CDR1 and CDR2 are GTSNPN and SVGIG (reference sequence). The CDR3 spans 13 residues. Trimming removed 7 bases at V and 4 bases at J, with 15 bases between. In DNA form, the CDR3 reads TGTGCCTCTAACACCAAGATCGCAGATACGCAGTATTTT. Amino acids: CASNTKIADTQYF.

This clonotype was observed at least ten times. V gene TRBV12-3 or TRBV12-4 combines with J gene TRBJ2-6, with unresolved D. The CDR3 totals 13 residues. Trimming stripped 5 bases from V and 0 bases from J, with 2 bases between. CDR3 DNA sequence: TGTGCCAGCAGTAACTCTGGGGCCAACGTCCTGACTTTC. It encodes CASSNSGANVLTF.

This clonotype was observed a handful of times. This chain uses TRBV19 with TRBJ1-4; D is unclear. Trimming took off 6 bases at V and 5 bases at J, with 16 bases between the two ends. Germline CDR1 reads LNHDA; CDR2 reads SQIVND (reference sequence). The CDR3 length is 15 residues. Here the CDR3 DNA reads TGTGCCAGTAGCGCAGTCTCGTTGGCGAATGAAAAACTGTTTTTT. Translation: CASSAVSLANEKLFF.

V is TRBV3-1 and J is TRBJ2-1; 14 bases align to TRBD2. Trimming at V came to 4 bases and at J to 16 bases, leaving 3 bases not matched to a gene. The germline CDR1 and CDR2 sequences are LGHDT and YNNKEL (reference sequence). This CDR3 contains 12 residues. The CDR3, as DNA: TGTGCCAGCAGCCTAGGGACTAGCGGGGGCTTCTTC. It encodes CASSLGTSGGFF.

The rearrangement joins TRBV7-3 to TRBJ2-5; D call uncertain. CDR3 length: 14 amino acids. The V gene lost 5 bases and the J gene lost 5 bases, with 15 bases spanning the gap. The germline V gene has CDR1 SGHTA and CDR2 FQGTGA. The CDR3 spells CASSPLDGSETQYF. CDR3 sequence (DNA): TGTGCCAGCAGCCCACTCGACGGCTCGGAGACCCAGTACTTC.

This clonotype has ten or more counts. The genes are TRBV27 and TRBJ1-6; 9 nucleotides agree with TRBD1. V lost 6 bases, J lost 9 bases, and 12 bases stayed unmatched. The CDR3 extends over 16 amino acids. Per the germline V gene, CDR1 is MNHEY and CDR2 is SMNVEV (reference sequence). DNA of the CDR3: TGTGCCAGCAGACGAATTCGGGGACAGGGTCTTTCACCCCTCCACTTT. Its protein is CASRRIRGQGLSPLHF.

A word on this clonotype: This sequence may be a read error, since a much larger clone differs from it by one base. The V call is TRBV6-1, the J call TRBJ2-7, with a possible D match to TRBD1 (6 bases). Germline V lookup: CDR1 MNHNS, CDR2 SASEGT. V lost 4 bases and J 1 base, leaving 14 bases between the germline ends. The CDR3 totals 15 residues. In DNA form, the CDR3 reads TGTGCCAGCAGTGTATCGCGGACAGCTTCCTACGAGCAGTACTTC. Amino acid sequence: CASSVSRTASYEQYF.

This clonotype has a handful of counts. The chain couples TRBV27 to TRBJ2-7; D not resolved. With 5 bases removed from V and 5 bases from J, the gap between germline ends came to 16 bases. Germline CDR1 and CDR2: MNHEY and SMNVEV (reference sequence). CDR3 size: 14 residues. The CDR3 here is CASSLGPEVDEQYF. The CDR3 region has the DNA TGTGCCAGCAGTCTCGGGCCCGAAGTGGACGAGCAGTACTTC.

This clonotype occurred many times. The chain links TRBV6-1 to TRBJ2-7; 9 positions agree with TRBD1. Germline CDR1 MNHNS, CDR2 SASEGT. CDR3 length: 12 amino acids. The ends lost 6 bases at V and 3 bases at J; junction bases unmatched: 0. The DNA of the CDR3 is TGTGCCAGCAGGACAGGGGGCTACGAGCAGTACTTC. Protein product: CASRTGGYEQYF.

This clonotype was detected many times. In DNA, the CDR3 is TGCGCCAGCAGCTTGCAAACTCTAGCGGGGCTGAACACCGGGGAGCTGTTTTTT. Protein: CASSLQTLAGLNTGELFF. The V gene is TRBV5-1, the J gene TRBJ2-2; 9 bases are a match to TRBD2. V was clipped by 1 base and J by 1 base; unmatched bases: 8. Germline loops: CDR1 SGHRS, CDR2 YFSETQ. The CDR3 sequence is 18 residues long.

This clonotype was seen ten or more times. The V call is TRBV7-2, the J call TRBJ1-2; tentatively, D is TRBD1 (5 bases). This CDR3 has 16 residues. Trimming removed 2 bases from V and 6 bases from J, with 19 bases in between. Per the germline V gene, CDR1 is SGHTA and CDR2 is FQGNSA. CDR3 protein: CASSLWTQGGGDGYTF. As DNA, the CDR3 is TGTGCCAGCAGCTTATGGACCCAGGGTGGAGGAGATGGCTACACCTTC. The full variable domain, in which reference TRBV7-2 and TRBJ1-2 provide the parts outside the CDR3, is GAGVSQSPSNKVTEKGKDVELRCDPISGHTALYWYRQSLGQGLEFLIYFQGNSAPDKSGLPSDRFSAERTGGSVSTLTIQRTQQEDSAVYLCASSLWTQGGGDGYTFGSGTRLTVV.

The chain links TRBV28 to TRBJ2-3; D gene unclear. V lost 6 bases and J 0 bases, leaving 13 bases between the germline ends. This CDR3 has 15 amino acids. The germline V gene encodes CDR1 MDHEN and CDR2 SYDVKM. Written as DNA, the CDR3 is TGTGCCAGCAGCCCCCGAAGGTCTAGCACAGATACGCAGTATTTT. As protein: CASSPRRSSTDTQYF.

This clonotype was seen only a few times. The chain combines TRBV20-1 with TRBJ2-7; D may be TRBD1 (5 bases). The CDR3 contains 14 residues. V was clipped by 1 base and J by 4 bases, with 14 bases between them. Germline V CDR1 and CDR2: DFQATT, SNEGSKA (reference sequence). CDR3 sequence: CSARAGHSVYEQYF. For the CDR3, the DNA is TGCAGTGCTAGAGCCGGACACTCGGTGTACGAGCAGTACTTC.

This clonotype was picked up many times. This chain connects TRBV11-1 to TRBJ2-4; the match to TRBD1 covers 9 bases. With 3 bases clipped from V and 6 bases from J, the junction kept 9 bases outside the gene matches. The germline V gene has CDR1 SGHAT and CDR2 FQDESV (reference sequence). The CDR3 runs to 16 residues. CDR3 in amino acids: CASSLGRPGQGNIQYF. The DNA of the CDR3 is TGTGCCAGCAGCTTGGGGCGGCCGGGACAGGGAAACATTCAGTACTTC.

About this clonotype itself: The junction shows a germline mismatch at one end, possibly a read error. CDR3 bases: TGTGCCAGCAGTTTGGGACAGGGGCAACACAACGGCTTC. Protein sequence: CASSLGQGQHNGF. The chain combines TRBV12-3 or TRBV12-4 with TRBJ2-1; 10 bases agree with TRBD1. This CDR3 contains 13 residues.

The chain links TRBV19 to TRBJ2-5, with a possible D match to TRBD1 (6 bases). The CDR3 extends over 16 amino acids. CDR1 is LNHDA, CDR2 SQIVND, per germline (reference sequence). V lost 6 bases and J 4 bases, leaving 21 bases between the germline ends. The CDR3, as DNA: TGTGCCAGTAGCAGCCCACAGGGATTGGGTTCAGAGACCCAGTACTTC. Protein sequence: CASSSPQGLGSETQYF.

This clonotype was detected ten times or more. The chain combines TRBV6-1 with TRBJ2-2; D not certain. Trimming shortened V by 5 bases and J by 0 bases, and 10 bases separated the two germline ends. Germline V gene data show CDR1 as MNHNS and CDR2 as SASEGT. The CDR3 covers 15 residues. The CDR3 region has the DNA TGTGCCAGCAGTCCCCTTCGGGCGAACACCGGGGAGCTGTTTTTT. It is translated as CASSPLRANTGELFF.